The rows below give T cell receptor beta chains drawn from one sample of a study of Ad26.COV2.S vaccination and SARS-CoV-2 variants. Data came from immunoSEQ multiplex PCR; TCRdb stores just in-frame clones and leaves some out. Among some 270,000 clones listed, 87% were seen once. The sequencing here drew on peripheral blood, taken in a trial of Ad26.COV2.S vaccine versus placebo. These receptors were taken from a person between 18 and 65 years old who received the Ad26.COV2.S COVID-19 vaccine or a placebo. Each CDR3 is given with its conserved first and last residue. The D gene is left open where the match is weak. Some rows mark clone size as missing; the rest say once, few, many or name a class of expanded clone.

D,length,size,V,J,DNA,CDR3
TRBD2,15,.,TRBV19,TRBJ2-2,TGTGCCAGTAGTATCAGCGGGGCGAACACCGGGGAGCTGTTTTTT,CASSISGANTGELFF
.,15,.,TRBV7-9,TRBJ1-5,TGTGCCAGCAGCTCGGCAGTGGATAGCAATCAGCCCCAGCATTTT,CASSSAVDSNQPQHF
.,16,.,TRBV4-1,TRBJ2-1,TGCGCCAGCAGCCAAGATCCTCCAGTCACCTACAATGAGCAGTTCTTC,CASSQDPPVTYNEQFF
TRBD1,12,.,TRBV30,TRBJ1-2,TGTGCCTGGAGTGGGACAGGGACTGGCTACACCTTC,CAWSGTGTGYTF
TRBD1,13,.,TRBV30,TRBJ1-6,TGTGCCATCTCCGGACAGGGGAATTCACCCCTCCACTTT,CAISGQGNSPLHF
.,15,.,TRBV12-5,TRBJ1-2,TGTGCTAGTGGTTTGGTACCCACGCAGATCTATGGCTACACCTTC,CASGLVPTQIYGYTF
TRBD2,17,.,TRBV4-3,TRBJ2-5,TGCGCCAGCAGCCAAGTCGGTGCGGGAGGGCTAGGAGAGACCCAGTACTTC,CASSQVGAGGLGETQYF
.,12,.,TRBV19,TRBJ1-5,TGTGCCAGTAGTAATTTCGCACAGCCCCAGCATTTT,CASSNFAQPQHF
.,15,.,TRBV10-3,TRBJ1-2,TGTGCCATCAGTGAGTCGCAAGGAGCTAACTATGGCTACACCTTC,CAISESQGANYGYTF
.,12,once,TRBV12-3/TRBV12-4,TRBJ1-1,TGTGCCAGCAGCCTCCAGTACACTGAAGCTTTCTTT,CASSLQYTEAFF
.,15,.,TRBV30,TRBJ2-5,TGTGCCTGGAGTCCCCCCGGACCCCGGGGAGAGACCCAGTACTTC,CAWSPPGPRGETQYF
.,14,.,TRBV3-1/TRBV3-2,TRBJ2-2,TGTGCCAGCAGCCAAATTCGGAACACCGGGGAGCTGTTTTTT,CASSQIRNTGELFF
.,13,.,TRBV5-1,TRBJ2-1,TGCGCCAGCAGCTTGGGACAGACGAACCAGCAGTTCTTC,CASSLGQTNQQFF
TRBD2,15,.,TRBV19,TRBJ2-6,TGTGCCAGTAATCGCGGGGGCTCTGGGGCCAACGTCCTGACTTTC,CASNRGGSGANVLTF
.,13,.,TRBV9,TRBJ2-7,TGTGCCAGCAGGGACCAAGTCCCCCACGAGCAGTACTTC,CASRDQVPHEQYF
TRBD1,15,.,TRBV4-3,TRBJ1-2,TGCGCCAGCAGCCAAGACCCCAGGGGGCAGGATGGCTACACCTTC,CASSQDPRGQDGYTF
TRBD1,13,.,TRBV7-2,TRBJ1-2,TGTGCCAGCAGCTCACCCGGGACAGACGGCTACACCTTC,CASSSPGTDGYTF
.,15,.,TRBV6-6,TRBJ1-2,TGTGCCAGCAGTTACTCCGGGACATCGAACCGAGGCTACACCTTC,CASSYSGTSNRGYTF
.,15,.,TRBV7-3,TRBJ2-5,TGTGCCAGCAGCTTTGGAAGCAGACCCGGGGAGACCCAGTACTTC,CASSFGSRPGETQYF
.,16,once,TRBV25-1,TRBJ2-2,TGTGCCAGCAGTGAATGGGGCAACTATGTTGCCGGGGAGCTGTTTTTT,CASSEWGNYVAGELFF
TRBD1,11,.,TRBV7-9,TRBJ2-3,TGTGCCAGCAGCCGACAGGGGTGGAGGTTGTTT,CASSRQGWRLF
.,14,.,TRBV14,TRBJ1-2,TGTGCCAGCAGCCTACAGGGAACGGGGTATGGCTACACCTTC,CASSLQGTGYGYTF
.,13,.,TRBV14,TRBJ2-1,TGTGCCAGCAGCCAAGAACGTTACAATGAGCAGTTCTTC,CASSQERYNEQFF
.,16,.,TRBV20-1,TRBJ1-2,TGCAGTGCTAGTATAAAGGTCCCTTCTGGGGACTATGGCTACACCTTC,CSASIKVPSGDYGYTF
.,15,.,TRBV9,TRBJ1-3,TGTGCCAGCAGCGTAGAGGGGTCCGCTGGAAACACCATATATTTT,CASSVEGSAGNTIYF
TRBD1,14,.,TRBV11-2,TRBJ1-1,TGTGCCAGCAGACGGACAGGGAGAGACACTGAAGCTTTCTTT,CASRRTGRDTEAFF
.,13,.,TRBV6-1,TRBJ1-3,TGTGCCAGCAGTGAGTTACAGGGAAACACCATATATTTT,CASSELQGNTIYF
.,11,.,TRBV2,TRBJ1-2,TGTGCCAGCAGTGATACCTGGGGCTACACCTTC,CASSDTWGYTF
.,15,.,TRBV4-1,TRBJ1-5,TGCGCCAGCAGCACACAGGGACATAGCAATCAGCCCCAGCATTTT,CASSTQGHSNQPQHF
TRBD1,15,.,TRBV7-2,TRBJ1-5,TGTGCCAGCAGCCAGGGGGCCCTGGAGAATCAGCCCCAGCATTTT,CASSQGALENQPQHF
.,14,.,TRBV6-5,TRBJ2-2,TGTGCCAGCAGTTACGGGCAGACCACCGGGGAGCTGTTTTTT,CASSYGQTTGELFF
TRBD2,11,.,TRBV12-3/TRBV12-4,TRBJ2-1,TGTGCCAGCGGGAGGGACAATGAGCAGTTCTTC,CASGRDNEQFF
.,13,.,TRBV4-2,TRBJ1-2,TGTGCCAGCAGCCGAGACATTAGGGGTGGCTACACCTTC,CASSRDIRGGYTF
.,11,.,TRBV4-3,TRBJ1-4,TGCGCCAGCAGCCAAGGTGAAAAACTGTTTTTT,CASSQGEKLFF
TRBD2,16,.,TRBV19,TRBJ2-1,TGTGCCAGTAGTATTAACCGTAGCGGGAGGTTGAATGAGCAGTTCTTC,CASSINRSGRLNEQFF
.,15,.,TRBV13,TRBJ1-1,TGTGCCAGCAGCCCGGTCGGTGGAGGGAACACTGAAGCTTTCTTT,CASSPVGGGNTEAFF
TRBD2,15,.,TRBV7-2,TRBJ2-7,TGTGCCAGCAGTCAAGCGGGGGGGCTTACCTACGAGCAGTACTTC,CASSQAGGLTYEQYF
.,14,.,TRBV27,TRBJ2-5,TGTGCCAGCAGTCTTAGACAGACCCAAGAGACCCAGTACTTC,CASSLRQTQETQYF
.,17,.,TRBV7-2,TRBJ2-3,TGTGCCAGCAGCTTAGGCCCCCTAGCGATAAGCACAGATACGCAGTATTTT,CASSLGPLAISTDTQYF
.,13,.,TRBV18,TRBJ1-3,TGTGCCAGCTCACCGGGGTCTGGAAACACCATATATTTT,CASSPGSGNTIYF
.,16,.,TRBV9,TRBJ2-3,TGTGCCAGCAGCGCGTTCGGGGGAATTAGCACAGATACGCAGTATTTT,CASSAFGGISTDTQYF
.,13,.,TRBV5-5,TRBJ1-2,TGTGCCAGCAGCTTAAGGGGTTATAATGGCTACACCTTC,CASSLRGYNGYTF
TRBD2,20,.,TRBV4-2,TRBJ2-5,TGTGCCAGCAGCCAAGATGGGCCCCCAGTGGCTAGCGGGGGTTTTGAGACCCAGTACTTC,CASSQDGPPVASGGFETQYF
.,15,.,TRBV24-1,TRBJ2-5,TGTGCCACCAGTGATAGTGGGAGGCCCCAAGAGACCCAGTACTTC,CATSDSGRPQETQYF
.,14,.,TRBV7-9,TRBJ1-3,TGTGCCAGCAGCGCCAGCGGGTCCGGAAACACCATATATTTT,CASSASGSGNTIYF
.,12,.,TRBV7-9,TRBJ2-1,TGTGCCAGCAGGGGGCAGGGGAATGAGCAGTTCTTC,CASRGQGNEQFF